What follows are 23 T cell receptor beta chains derived from one specimen sequenced in a study of PD-1 blockade in classical Hodgkin lymphoma. As for time point: newly diagnosed, previously untreated cHL patient sample. Out of thawed PBMCs, magnetic negative selection purified CD4+ T cells. Produced via immunoSEQ multiplex PCR; TCRdb's table is partial and in-frame only. The sample lists 20,000 to 25,000 clones, roughly 89% occurring once. Sequencing used CD4+ T cells from blood. These receptors were obtained from a human donor with classical Hodgkin lymphoma.

The chain employs TRBV18 and TRBJ2-7, with D possibly TRBD2 on 6 matching bases. The germline CDR1 and CDR2 sequences are KGHSH and LQKENI. The CDR3 contains 16 residues. V lost 1 base, J lost 0 bases, and 13 bases lay in between. CDR3 protein: CASSPRVPSVSYEQYF. In DNA form, the CDR3 reads TGTGCCAGCTCACCACGAGTCCCTAGCGTCTCCTACGAGCAGTACTTC.

This rearrangement joins TRBV5-6 to TRBJ1-2; 7 bases are shared with TRBD1. The V gene end was trimmed by 4 bases and the J gene end by 9 bases; junction bases not matched to a gene: 21. Germline CDR1 reads SGHDT; CDR2 reads YYEEEE. The CDR3 runs 17 residues. CDR3 in DNA: TGTGCCAGCAGCCACGGGCCCGAGGGGGCGGTCGGTCTCCGCTACACCTTC. Translated, it gives CASSHGPEGAVGLRYTF.

The chain links TRBV18 to TRBJ2-3; D may be TRBD2 (6 bases). The V gene's germline CDR1 is KGHSH and CDR2 LQKENI. Trimming pared 1 base from V and 10 bases from J, leaving 12 bases between. CDR3 size: 13 residues. Here the CDR3 DNA reads TGTGCCAGCTCACCACTGGACTGGGGGGCGCAGTATTTT. Protein: CASSPLDWGAQYF.

The chain carries TRBV9 and TRBJ2-3; unclear D gene. V lost 2 bases and J 1 base, leaving 11 bases between the germline ends. The CDR3 runs 15 residues. The germline V gene encodes CDR1 SGDLS and CDR2 YYNGEE. The CDR3 nucleotides read TGTGCCAGCAGCGTCGCGCGGAAGGGCACAGATACGCAGTATTTT. It encodes CASSVARKGTDTQYF.

The chain links TRBV7-9 to TRBJ1-2; D call uncertain. This CDR3 is built from 14 residues. The V end lost 1 base, the J end lost 3 bases, and 9 bases lay between the germline ends. Germline CDR1 and CDR2: SEHNR and FQNEAQ (reference sequence). The CDR3 loop reads CASSLVDGDYGYTF. The CDR3 nucleotides read TGTGCCAGCAGCTTAGTGGACGGAGACTATGGCTACACCTTC.

This clone was seen only a few times. The chain has TRBV27 and TRBJ1-1, with a weak D call TRBD1 (5 bases). Trimming removed 6 bases from V and 1 base from J, with 9 bases in between. CDR1 and CDR2 (germline): MNHEY, SMNVEV (reference sequence). CDR3 length: 13 amino acids. DNA for the CDR3: TGTGCCAGCAGCACGGGACCGAACACTGAAGCTTTCTTT. It specifies CASSTGPNTEAFF.

This chain joins TRBV19 and TRBJ2-1; D possibly corresponds to TRBD2 (5 bases). This CDR3 is 16 amino acids long. V lost 3 bases and J lost 4, with 16 bases in between. CDR1 LNHDA and CDR2 SQIVND come from the germline V gene (reference sequence). CDR3 sequence reads: CASSISRTGGYNEQFF. In nucleotides, the CDR3 is TGTGCCAGTAGTATTTCCCGGACTGGAGGTTACAATGAGCAGTTCTTC.

The chain joins TRBV5-1 to TRBJ1-4; D not certain. Germline CDR1 is SGHRS and CDR2 is YFSETQ. V gave up 1 base and J gave up 7 bases, with 8 bases separating them. This CDR3 has 13 amino acids. In DNA, the CDR3 is TGCGCCAGCAGCTTGAGGGCGGGTGAAAAACTGTTTTTT. Encoded protein: CASSLRAGEKLFF.

This clone has just one count. The gene calls are TRBV19 and TRBJ2-7; 7 nucleotides agree with TRBD1. The CDR3 contains 15 residues. With V trimmed by 3 bases and J by 3 bases, 8 bases remained unmatched. From germline, CDR1 is LNHDA and CDR2 SQIVND (reference sequence). This CDR3 reads CASSIEDRTFYEQYF. In DNA form, the CDR3 reads TGTGCCAGTAGTATCGAGGACAGGACCTTCTACGAGCAGTACTTC.

The chain recombines TRBV5-1 with TRBJ1-1; 8 nucleotides line up with TRBD1. The J segment lost 7 bases and the V segment lost 5 bases, leaving 7 bases of the junction unmatched. CDR1 is SGHRS, CDR2 YFSETQ, per germline. This CDR3 contains 13 residues. The CDR3 here is CASSSGGANEAFF. CDR3 coding DNA: TGCGCCAGCAGTTCAGGGGGCGCAAATGAAGCTTTCTTT.

The chain couples TRBV6-5 to TRBJ2-1; D might be TRBD1 (5 bases). Trimming removed 6 bases from V and 10 bases from J, with 13 bases in between. From germline, CDR1 is MNHEY and CDR2 SVGAGI. This CDR3 is built from 12 residues. The CDR3 bases are TGTGCCAGCAGCCTTTCAGGGTGGGAGCAGTTCTTC. Protein sequence: CASSLSGWEQFF.

The chain joins TRBV5-1 to TRBJ2-7; 14 positions agree with TRBD2. J gave up 7 bases and V 4 bases, and 10 bases lay outside the gene matches. This CDR3 region has 16 residues. Per germline, CDR1 SGHRS and CDR2 YFSETQ. CDR3 loop: CASSKLTSGRAGEQYF. The CDR3 nucleotides are TGCGCCAGCAGCAAACTGACTAGCGGGAGGGCGGGAGAGCAGTACTTC.

The chain combines TRBV4-3 with TRBJ2-1; D possibly corresponds to TRBD2 (6 bases). This CDR3 contains 15 residues. V dropped 2 bases and J dropped 5 bases, with 13 bases sitting between them. The germline V gene has CDR1 LGHNA and CDR2 YSLEER. This CDR3 is CASSQTIAVDNEQFF. The DNA for the CDR3 is TGCGCCAGCAGCCAAACGATAGCGGTTGACAATGAGCAGTTCTTC.

The DNA for the CDR3 is TGTGCCAGCAGTTACGTGGACAGGGTAGGTGAGCAGTTCTTC. It encodes CASSYVDRVGEQFF. J is TRBJ2-1 and V is TRBV6-5; the match to TRBD1 covers 8 bases. Per the germline V gene, CDR1 is MNHEY and CDR2 is SVGAGI. V lost 2 bases to trimming and J lost 9 bases; unmatched junction nucleotides: 6. This CDR3 is built from 14 residues.

The chain recombines TRBV19 with TRBJ2-7, with 8 positions matching TRBD2. There are 17 residues in the CDR3. The ends lost 5 bases at V and 9 bases at J; junction bases unmatched: 21. The germline V gene has CDR1 LNHDA and CDR2 SQIVND (reference sequence). In DNA form, the CDR3 reads TGTGCCAGTAGTGCCCAGTCGATATCCAGCGGGAGTCCCCGGCAGTACTTC. Residues: CASSAQSISSGSPRQYF.

The chain uses TRBV11-1 and TRBJ1-2; D is ambiguous. Looked up from germline, CDR1 is SGHAT and CDR2 is FQDESV (reference sequence). The CDR3 extends over 13 amino acids. Trimming shortened V by 5 bases and J by 5 bases, and 12 bases separated the two germline ends. CDR3 bases: TGTGCCAGCAGCCCACCCTCGGGGTATGGCTACACCTTC. Amino acid sequence: CASSPPSGYGYTF.

The chain is built from TRBV7-9 and TRBJ2-6; 9 bases match TRBD2. Germline trimming cut 2 bases from V and 1 base from J; bases unmatched to any gene: 9. This CDR3 region has 19 residues. Germline assignment: CDR1 SEHNR and CDR2 FQNEAQ (reference sequence). The CDR3 is CASSLIGGRAWSGANVLTF. The CDR3 DNA reads TGTGCCAGCAGCTTAATTGGCGGGAGGGCATGGTCTGGGGCCAACGTCCTGACTTTC.

J is TRBJ1-3 and V is TRBV2; D is unclear. Trimming removed 1 base at V and 8 bases at J, with 12 bases between. The V gene's germline CDR1 is SNHLY and CDR2 FYNNEI. There are 14 residues in the CDR3. The CDR3 bases are TGTGCCAGCAGTGAAGGGCCGGGAAGGCACACCATATATTTT. This gives the protein CASSEGPGRHTIYF.

The J gene is TRBJ2-7, the V gene TRBV15; 7 bases agree with TRBD1. Germline CDR1 reads LNHNV; CDR2 reads YYDKDF (reference sequence). The CDR3 is made up of 15 amino acids. V gave up 3 bases and J gave up 0 bases; unmatched junction bases: 5. The CDR3 spells CATSRETGSSYEQYF. Here the CDR3 DNA reads TGTGCCACCAGCAGGGAGACAGGGAGCTCCTACGAGCAGTACTTC.

The chain has TRBV7-8 and TRBJ2-7, with a possible D match to TRBD1 (5 bases). CDR1 and CDR2 (germline): SGHVS, FQNEAQ. The CDR3 contains 14 residues. The ends were cut back, 5 bases at V and 7 bases at J, with 18 bases in the middle. The CDR3 here is CASSPRQTLTEQYF. The CDR3 DNA reads as TGTGCCAGCAGCCCACGACAGACACTTACGGAGCAGTACTTC. Filled out from reference TRBV7-8 and TRBJ2-7, the complete variable domain reads GAGVSQSPRYKVAKRGQDVALRCDPISGHVSLFWYQQALGQGPEFLTYFQNEAQLDKSGLPSDRFFAERPEGSVSTLKIQRTQQEDSAVYLCASSPRQTLTEQYFGPGTRLTVT.

J is TRBJ1-5 and V is TRBV4-3, with a weak D call TRBD1 (5 bases). The V end lost 0 bases, the J end lost 9 bases, and 12 bases lay between the germline ends. The CDR3 is 14 amino acids. Germline V gene sequence: CDR1 LGHNA, CDR2 YSLEER. CDR3 residues: CASSQDIGGMPQHF. CDR3 bases: TGCGCCAGCAGCCAAGATATTGGGGGGATGCCCCAGCATTTT.

V is TRBV2 and J is TRBJ2-7; 8 nucleotides align to TRBD2. Germline V gene data show CDR1 as SNHLY and CDR2 as FYNNEI. The CDR3 is made up of 14 amino acids. With 6 bases clipped from V and 5 bases from J, the junction kept 9 bases outside the gene matches. Here the CDR3 DNA reads TGTGCCAGCAGGGAGCGGGAGTTATCTCACGAGCAGTACTTC. It is translated as CASRERELSHEQYF.

The chain carries TRBV30 and TRBJ2-2; D call uncertain. V was trimmed by 2 bases and J by 3 bases, leaving 16 bases between them. This CDR3 region has 16 residues. Germline V CDR1 and CDR2: GTSNPN, SVGIG (reference sequence). The CDR3 bases are TGTGCCTGGAGTCGTGGCGTTAGCCCCTACACCGGGGAGCTGTTTTTT. It encodes CAWSRGVSPYTGELFF.